This TCR beta chain was found in a study of blood T cell repertoires in COVID-19. Study-wide background: PBMCs, B-cell-depleted T cells, or T cells provided the cDNA or gDNA that made up the material.

This CDR3 contains 15 residues. With V trimmed by 2 bases and J by 1 base, 2 bases remained unmatched. CDR1 MNHEY and CDR2 SVGAGI come from the germline V gene. In the source study's methods: Amplification of reference gene primers provided the estimated nucleated cell counts. The table came from immunoSEQ multiplex PCR; TCRdb's copy has only in-frame clones and leaves some out. Clone size and V and J calls were adopted from that table, with D and trimming inferred from the DNA. The profile shows more than 300,000 clones, 85% to 90% of them singletons. The genes are TRBV6-5 and TRBJ2-1, with TRBD2 matching over 7 bases. The receptor was isolated from a woman aged 45-60 years with COVID-19, enrolled during active disease. The material sequenced was peripheral blood. The CDR3 sequence is CASSYVGGSYNEQFF. CDR3 DNA sequence: TGTGCCAGCAGTTACGTCGGGGGGTCCTACAATGAGCAGTTCTTC.